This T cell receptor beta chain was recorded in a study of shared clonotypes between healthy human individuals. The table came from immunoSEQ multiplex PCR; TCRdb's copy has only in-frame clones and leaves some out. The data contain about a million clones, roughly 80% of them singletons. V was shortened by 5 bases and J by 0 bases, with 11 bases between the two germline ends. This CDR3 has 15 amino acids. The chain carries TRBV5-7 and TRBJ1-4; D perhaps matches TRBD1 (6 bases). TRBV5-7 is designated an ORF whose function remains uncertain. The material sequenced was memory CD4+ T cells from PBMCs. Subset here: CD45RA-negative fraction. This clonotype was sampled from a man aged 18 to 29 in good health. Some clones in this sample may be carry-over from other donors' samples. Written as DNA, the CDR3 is TGTGCCAGCAGTTCTGGGACACCAACTAATGAAAAACTGTTTTTT. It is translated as CASSSGTPTNEKLFF.